One T cell receptor beta chain is described in this entry. People whose metastatic non-small-cell lung cancer was chemo-refractory got focal radiation along with CTLA-4 blockade by ipilimumab. This record belongs to a study of radiotherapy plus CTLA-4 blockade in lung cancer. Study-wide context: Objective responses emerged in roughly 20% of patients, and 31% attained disease control.

The repertoire was sequenced with immunoSEQ multiplex PCR; TCRdb's copy has only in-frame clones and lacks some. The sample lists more than 75,000 clones; roughly 80% were seen once. V lost 3 bases and J 2 bases, leaving 5 bases between the germline ends. This CDR3 contains 13 residues. Germline V gene data show CDR1 as SNHLY and CDR2 as FYNNEI. This chain connects TRBV2 to TRBJ1-5; no definite D call. This receptor was identified in a human donor with non-small cell lung cancer that progressed on radiotherapy plus ipilimumab. Sequencing was performed on peripheral blood, taken from a patient treated with radiotherapy plus ipilimumab. CDR3 in amino acids: CASSDIGNQPQHF. CDR3 DNA: TGTGCCAGCAGTGATATAGGCAATCAGCCCCAGCATTTT.